This T cell receptor beta chain appears in the sequencing data of a study of cytomegalovirus exposure and HLA in healthy donors. Whole-study findings and limits: Three chains tied to CMV proved CMV antigen-specific in vitro. Later analysis associated a missense DCLRE1C variant with TCR beta V- and J-gene trimming. The presence/absence work took it that sequencing depth was about the same across donors.

13 Jbeta primers and 60 Vbeta primers were used for the PCR. Data came from immunoSEQ multiplex PCR; TCRdb stores just in-frame clones and leaves some out. The table includes about 120,000 clones, around 75% detected once. Trimming stripped 7 bases from V and 4 bases from J, with 13 bases between. CDR1 is MGHDK, CDR2 SYGVNS, per germline. The CDR3 is 13 amino acids. For this clone: The antigen remains unidentified.

Sequenced sample: PBMCs. The chain joins TRBV25-1 to TRBJ1-1; the D gene is possibly TRBD1 (5 bases). This TCR derives from a woman under 30 in good health and CMV-seronegative. The CDR3 spells CASTGFVATEAFF. Written as DNA, the CDR3 is TGTGCCAGCACAGGGTTCGTAGCCACTGAAGCTTTCTTT. The entire variable domain, with the rest obtained from reference TRBV25-1 and TRBJ1-1, is as follows: EADIYQTPRYLVIGTGKKITLECSQTMGHDKMYWYQQDPGMELHLIHYSYGVNSTEKGDLSSESTVSRIRTEHFPLTLESARPSHTSQYLCASTGFVATEAFFGQGTRLTVV.